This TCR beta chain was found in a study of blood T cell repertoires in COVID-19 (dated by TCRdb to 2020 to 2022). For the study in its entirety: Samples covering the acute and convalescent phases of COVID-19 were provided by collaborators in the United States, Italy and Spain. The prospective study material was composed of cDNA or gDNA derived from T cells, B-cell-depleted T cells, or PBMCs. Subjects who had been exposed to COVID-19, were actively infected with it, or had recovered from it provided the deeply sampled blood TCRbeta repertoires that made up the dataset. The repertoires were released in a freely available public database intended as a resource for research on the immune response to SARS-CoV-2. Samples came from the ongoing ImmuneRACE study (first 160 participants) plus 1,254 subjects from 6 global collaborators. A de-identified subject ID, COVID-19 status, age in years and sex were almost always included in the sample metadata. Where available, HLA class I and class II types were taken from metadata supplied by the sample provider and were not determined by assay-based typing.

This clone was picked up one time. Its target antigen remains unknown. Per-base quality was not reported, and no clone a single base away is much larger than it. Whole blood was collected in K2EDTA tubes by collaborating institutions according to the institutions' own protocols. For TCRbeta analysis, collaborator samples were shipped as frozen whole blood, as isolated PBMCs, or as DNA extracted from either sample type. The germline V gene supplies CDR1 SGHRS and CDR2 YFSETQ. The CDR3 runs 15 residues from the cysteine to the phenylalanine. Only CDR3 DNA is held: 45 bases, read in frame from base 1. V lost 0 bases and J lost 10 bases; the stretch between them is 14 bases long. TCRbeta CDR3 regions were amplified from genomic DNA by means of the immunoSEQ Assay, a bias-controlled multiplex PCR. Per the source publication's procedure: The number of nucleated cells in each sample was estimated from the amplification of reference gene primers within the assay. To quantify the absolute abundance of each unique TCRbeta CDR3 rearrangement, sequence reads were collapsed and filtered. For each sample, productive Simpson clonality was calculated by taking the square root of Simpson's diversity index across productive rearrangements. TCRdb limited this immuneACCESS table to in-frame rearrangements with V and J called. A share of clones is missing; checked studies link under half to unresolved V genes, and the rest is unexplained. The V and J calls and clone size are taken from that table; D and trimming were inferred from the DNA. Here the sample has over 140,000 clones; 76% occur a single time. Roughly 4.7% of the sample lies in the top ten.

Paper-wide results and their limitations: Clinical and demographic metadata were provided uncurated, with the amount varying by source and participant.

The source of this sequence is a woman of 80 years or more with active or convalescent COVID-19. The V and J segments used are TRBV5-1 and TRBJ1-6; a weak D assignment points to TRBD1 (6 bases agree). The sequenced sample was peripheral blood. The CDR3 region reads CASSLEVYRVSPLHF. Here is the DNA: TGCGCCAGCAGCTTGGAAGTGTACAGGGTGTCACCCCTCCACTTT.